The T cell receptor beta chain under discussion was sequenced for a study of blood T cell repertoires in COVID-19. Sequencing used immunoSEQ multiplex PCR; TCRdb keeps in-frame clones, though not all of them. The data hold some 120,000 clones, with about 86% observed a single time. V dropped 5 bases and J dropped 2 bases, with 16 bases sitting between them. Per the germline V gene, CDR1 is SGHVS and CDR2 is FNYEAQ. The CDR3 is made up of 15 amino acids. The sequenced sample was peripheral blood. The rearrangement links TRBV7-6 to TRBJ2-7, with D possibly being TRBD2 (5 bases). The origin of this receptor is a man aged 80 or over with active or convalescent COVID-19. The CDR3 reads CASSISPAVTYEQYF. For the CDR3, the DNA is TGTGCCAGCAGCATATCCCCAGCGGTAACCTACGAGCAGTACTTC.